The 5 T cell receptor beta chains reported below all come from one sample, sequenced in a study of blood T cells in healthy people across ages. Sample-barcoded 5' priming and a J-beta primer mix drove a second PCR of roughly 7 to 11 cycles. TCRdb ran MiXCR on the 5' RACE reads and lists one entry per CDR3 protein. The repertoire holds roughly 790,000 distinct CDR3 sequences, with roughly 47% as singletons. Sequencing used blood. These receptors all come from an older woman in good health.

In this sample, this clonotype turned up a few times. The chain couples TRBV6-5 to TRBJ1-1, with D unresolved. V lost 7 bases and J 5 bases, leaving 8 bases between the germline ends. The length of the CDR3 is 11 residues. Germline V gene sequence: CDR1 MNHEY, CDR2 SVGAGI. The CDR3 loop is CASNQGTEAFF. The CDR3 coding sequence is TGTGCCAGCAATCAAGGAACTGAAGCTTTCTTT.

The CDR3 region has the DNA TGTGCCAGCAGCCCCCACCTAGCGGCCTACAATGAGCAGTTCTTC. This sequence encodes CASSPHLAAYNEQFF. V gene TRBV9 combines with J gene TRBJ2-1, with 7 bases lining up with TRBD2. The ends lost 4 bases at V and 2 bases at J; junction bases unmatched: 6. This CDR3 spans 15 amino acids. Looked up from germline, CDR1 is SGDLS and CDR2 is YYNGEE.

This clonotype was counted only a few times. This chain connects TRBV7-3 to TRBJ1-2; D is possibly TRBD1 (6 bases). V shed 4 bases and J shed 8 bases, with 14 bases lying between them. The CDR3 totals 13 residues. CDR1 and CDR2 (germline): SGHTA, FQGTGA. The CDR3 nucleotides are TGTGCCAGCAGCTCGGGACACCGAAACGGCTACACCTTC. Protein product: CASSSGHRNGYTF. Looking up the rest from reference TRBV7-3 and TRBJ1-2 gives the full variable domain: GAGVSQTPSNKVTEKGKYVELRCDPISGHTALYWYRQSLGQGPEFLIYFQGTGAADDSGLPNDRFFAVRPEGSVSTLKIQRTERGDSAVYLCASSSGHRNGYTFGSGTRLTVV.

V and J are TRBV7-9 and TRBJ1-1, with D possibly matching TRBD1 (5 bases). The CDR3 length is 16 residues. With 2 bases removed from V and 5 bases from J, the gap between germline ends came to 18 bases. CDR1 and CDR2 (germline): SEHNR, FQNEAQ (reference sequence). CDR3 sequence: CASSLSIDRGETEAFF. CDR3 sequence (DNA): TGTGCCAGCAGCTTATCCATCGATCGGGGGGAGACTGAAGCTTTCTTT. Full variable domain (missing parts from reference TRBV7-9 and TRBJ1-1): DTGVSQNPRHKITKRGQNVTFRCDPISEHNRLYWYRQTLGQGPEFLTYFQNEAQLEKSRLLSDRFSAERPKGSFSTLEIQRTEQGDSAMYLCASSLSIDRGETEAFFGQGTRLTVV.

A single count supports this clonotype. The J gene is TRBJ2-7, the V gene TRBV9; possibly TRBD1 or TRBD2 for D (5 bases each). CDR1 is SGDLS and CDR2 is YYNGEE in the germline V gene. Trimming stripped 3 bases from V and 4 bases from J, with 17 bases between. The CDR3 runs to 15 residues. The CDR3 is CASSEGPGPQYEQYF. The CDR3 bases are TGTGCCAGCAGCGAGGGGCCGGGACCCCAGTACGAGCAGTACTTC.